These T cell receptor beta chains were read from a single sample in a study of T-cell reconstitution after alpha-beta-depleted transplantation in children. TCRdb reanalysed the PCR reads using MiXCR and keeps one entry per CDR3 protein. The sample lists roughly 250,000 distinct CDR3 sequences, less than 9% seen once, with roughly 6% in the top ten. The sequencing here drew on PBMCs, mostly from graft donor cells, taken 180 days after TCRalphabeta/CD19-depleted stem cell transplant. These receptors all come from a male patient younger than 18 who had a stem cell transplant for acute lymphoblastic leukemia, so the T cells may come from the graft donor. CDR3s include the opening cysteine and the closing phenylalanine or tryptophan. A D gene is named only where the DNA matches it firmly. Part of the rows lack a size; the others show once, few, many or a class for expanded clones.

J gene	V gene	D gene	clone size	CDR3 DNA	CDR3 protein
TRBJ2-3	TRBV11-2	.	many	TGTGCCAGCAGCCCTCTTAGGGAAACGCAGTATTTT	CASSPLRETQYF
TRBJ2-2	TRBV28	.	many	TGTGCCAGCAGTAAAACCGGGGAGCTGTTTTTT	CASSKTGELFF
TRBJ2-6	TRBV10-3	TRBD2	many	TGTGCCATCTGGGAGGGTGGAGTCTCTGGGGCCAACGTCCTGACTTTC	CAIWEGGVSGANVLTF
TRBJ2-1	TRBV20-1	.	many	TGCAGTGCTGGGGTGGCGCAGTTCTTC	CSAGVAQFF
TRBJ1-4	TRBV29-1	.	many	TGCAGCGTTGTGGAACTTAATGAAAAACTGTTTTTT	CSVVELNEKLFF
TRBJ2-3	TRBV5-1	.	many	TGCGCCAGCGCCCTCGAGAGGGTAAAATCAGATACGCAGTATTTT	CASALERVKSDTQYF
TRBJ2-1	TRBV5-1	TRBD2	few	TGCGCCAGCAGCAGAACCGGACTAGAATACAATGAGCAGTTCTTC	CASSRTGLEYNEQFF
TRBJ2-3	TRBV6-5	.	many	TGTGCCAGCAGCTATAGTCCGTTAAGCGATACGCAGTATTTT	CASSYSPLSDTQYF
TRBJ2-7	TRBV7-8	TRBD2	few	TGTGCCAGCAGCTTAGCAACCTTAGGACTAGCGGGGGGTCAGTACTTC	CASSLATLGLAGGQYF
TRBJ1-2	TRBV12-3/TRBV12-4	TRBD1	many	TGTGCCAGCAGTTTAGGTTCGGGGAGGGGGCAGGTTGATGGCTACACCTTC	CASSLGSGRGQVDGYTF
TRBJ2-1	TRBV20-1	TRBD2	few	TGCAGTGCTAGCCGAGCGGGAGGGCTGTACAATGAGCAGTTCTTC	CSASRAGGLYNEQFF
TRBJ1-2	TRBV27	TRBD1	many	TGTGCCAGCAACAGACAGGGGAGGAACTATGGCTACACCTTC	CASNRQGRNYGYTF
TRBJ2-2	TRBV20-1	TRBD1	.	TGCAGTGCTAGAAAGGGGACAGGGGGCAGGGACACCGGGGAGCTGTTTTTT	CSARKGTGGRDTGELFF
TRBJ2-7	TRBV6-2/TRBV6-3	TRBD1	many	TGTGCCAGCAGTTACTCGCTACAGGGGGCGCGGGAGCAGTACTTC	CASSYSLQGAREQYF
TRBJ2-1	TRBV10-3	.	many	TGTGCCATCAGTGAGGGGGTCCTAAATGAGCAGTTCTTC	CAISEGVLNEQFF
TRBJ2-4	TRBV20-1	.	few	TGCAGTGCACCCTCGGTCGGCCCCATTCTAGCCAAAAACATTCAGTACTTC	CSAPSVGPILAKNIQYF
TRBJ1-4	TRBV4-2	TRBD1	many	TGTGCCAGCAGCCAAGAAGGGGGACCTACAGGGGATGAAAAACTGTTTTTT	CASSQEGGPTGDEKLFF
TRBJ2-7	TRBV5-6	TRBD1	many	TGTGCCAGCAGCTTGAATAGGGGGCGGCCCGAGCAGTACTTC	CASSLNRGRPEQYF
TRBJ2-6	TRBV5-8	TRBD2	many	TGTGCCAGCAGCTTGACTAGCGGGGGCCCCTTCTCTGGGGCCAACGTCCTGACTTTC	CASSLTSGGPFSGANVLTF
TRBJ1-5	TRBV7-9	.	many	TGTGCCAGCAGCTTGTCGCAGGGTGTAGGGCATCAGCCCCAGCATTTT	CASSLSQGVGHQPQHF
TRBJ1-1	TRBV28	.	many	TGTGCCAGCAGTATAAACAGGGATGAAGCTTTCTTT	CASSINRDEAFF
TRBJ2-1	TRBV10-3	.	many	TGTGCCATCAGAAGTATCCTACAGGGAGAGCAGTTCTTC	CAIRSILQGEQFF
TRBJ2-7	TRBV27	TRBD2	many	TGTGCCAGCAGTTTACAGGGACTAGCGAGCTACGAGCAGTACTTC	CASSLQGLASYEQYF
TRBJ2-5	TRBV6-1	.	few	TGTGCCAGCAGTCCACCGGCGCGGCGGGGTCAAGAGACCCAGTACTTC	CASSPPARRGQETQYF
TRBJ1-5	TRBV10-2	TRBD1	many	TGCGCCAGCGGACAGGGAGATCAGCCCCAGCATTTT	CASGQGDQPQHF